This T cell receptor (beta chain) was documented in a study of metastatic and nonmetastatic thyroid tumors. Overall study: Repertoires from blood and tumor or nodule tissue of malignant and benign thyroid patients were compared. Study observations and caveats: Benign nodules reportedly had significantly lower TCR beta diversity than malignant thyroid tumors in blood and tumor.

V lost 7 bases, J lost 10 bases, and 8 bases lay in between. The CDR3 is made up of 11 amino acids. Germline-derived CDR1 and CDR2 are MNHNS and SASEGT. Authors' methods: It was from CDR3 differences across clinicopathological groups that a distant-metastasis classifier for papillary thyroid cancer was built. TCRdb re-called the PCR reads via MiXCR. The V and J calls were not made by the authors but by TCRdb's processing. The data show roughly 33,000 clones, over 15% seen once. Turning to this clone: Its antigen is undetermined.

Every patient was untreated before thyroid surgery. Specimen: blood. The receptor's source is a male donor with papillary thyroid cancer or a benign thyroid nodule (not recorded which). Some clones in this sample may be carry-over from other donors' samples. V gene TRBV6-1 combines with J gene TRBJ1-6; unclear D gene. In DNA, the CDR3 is TGTGCCAGCACCAGTGGCTCACCCCTCCACTTT. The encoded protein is CASTSGSPLHF.